This entry describes one TCR beta chain. Its antigen is currently unknown. Naive CD8 cells comprised CD45RO-negative, CCR7-positively selected cells, excluding terminally differentiated effector memory CD45RA+ cells. The sample originates from a study of shared clonotypes between healthy human individuals. Study-wide context: Each donor's CD8 memory used one plate, CD8 naive two, each CD4 subset three.

General observations from the study: Rarefaction analysis demonstrated incomplete sorted-subset sequencing notwithstanding large depth.

Sorted-subset replicate PCR reactions contained 150 to 200 ng DNA, corresponding to approximately 30,000 T cell genomes. Produced via immunoSEQ multiplex PCR; TCRdb's table is partial and in-frame only. The repertoire holds around 2,000,000 clones, approximately 94% seen once, with over 1.5% in the top ten. Germline CDR1 reads MGHRA; CDR2 reads YSYEKL. The CDR3 sequence is 14 residues long. With 2 bases clipped from V and 7 bases from J, the junction kept 5 bases outside the gene matches. This sequence originates from a young man in good health. Some clones in this sample may be carry-over from other donors' samples. V usage is TRBV4-1 and J usage is TRBJ2-7, with TRBD2 matching over 10 bases. Sequenced material: naive CD8+ T cells from PBMCs. This CDR3 is CASSQLAGEREQYF. The CDR3 DNA reads TGCGCCAGCAGCCAACTAGCGGGAGAGCGGGAGCAGTACTTC.